This T cell receptor (beta chain) was recorded in a study of response to subunit inactivated influenza vaccine. Points from the study as a whole: The authors offered the suggestion that each seasonal influenza vaccination recruits few new T cells.

V was clipped by 0 bases and J by 2 bases; unmatched bases: 10. This CDR3 region has 18 residues. Germline V CDR1 and CDR2: MNHEY, SMNVEV (reference sequence). About this clonotype itself: The antigen is unknown.

TCRdb reprocessed the RT-PCR reads via MiXCR and lists one record per CDR3 protein. Here the sample spans roughly 700,000 distinct CDR3 sequences, roughly 13% being singletons. The rearrangement uses TRBV27 and TRBJ2-3, with 8 bases aligning to TRBD1. Specimen: PBMCs from blood, collected 14 to 15 days before vaccination. This TCR was recovered from a man between 45 and 60 years old who received an inactivated influenza vaccine. CDR3 coding DNA: TGTGCCAGCAGTTTATCGATTGGCAGGGGGCCCCACACAGATACGCAGTATTTT. This encodes CASSLSIGRGPHTDTQYF.